A single T cell receptor (beta chain) is shown here with its context. This entry belongs to a study of CD8 T cells in Susac syndrome. Study in general: Among sequenced Susac syndrome patients, about 6 had active disease and eight were in remission. Intravenous immunoglobulin alone or corticosteroids were being given to patients with Susac syndrome at blood draw, unless they were therapy-naive.

CDR1 and CDR2 from the germline V gene are SGHAT and FQDESV (reference sequence). Deletions cut 5 bases from V and 0 bases from J, with 11 bases between. This CDR3 has 14 residues. The RNA input was roughly 0.45 to 1 ug, and it was reverse transcribed with random hexamers. MiXCR, applied by TCRdb to the immunoSEQ multiplex PCR reads, yields one record per CDR3 protein. The repertoire consists of about 180,000 distinct CDR3 sequences, with approximately 95% occurring once and the leading ten covering around 0.12%. CD8+ and CD4+ blood T cells underwent TCR beta sequencing. TEMRA cells were enriched by FACS, and CD4+ and CD8+ T cells were negatively isolated.

The chain recombines TRBV11-1 with TRBJ2-7; maybe TRBD1 (5 bases). The sequence derives from a human donor with Susac syndrome. The sequencing input was CD4+ T cells from PBMCs. The CDR3 sequence: CASSQQESSYEQYF. The DNA for the CDR3 is TGTGCCAGCAGCCAACAGGAGAGCTCCTACGAGCAGTACTTC.